This T cell receptor (beta chain) originates from a study of T cell responses to AZD1222 COVID-19 vaccine. Study-wide background: Both about-4-week and about-12-week second-dose recipients were combined.

Overall study results and limits: Most donors were white British, females outnumbered males, and clonal diversity was possibly underestimated.

The V gene end was trimmed by 5 bases and the J gene end by 2 bases; junction bases not matched to a gene: 5. CDR1 and CDR2 (germline): MNHEY, SMNVEV (reference sequence). The CDR3 has 16 amino acids. This clone is a singleton in its sample. Its target is not known. Some clones are missing from TCRdb's copy, which holds only in-frame ones; the method was immunoSEQ multiplex PCR. The table records approximately 110,000 clones, over 85% of them present only once. V gene TRBV27 combines with J gene TRBJ1-5, with 11 bases fitting TRBD1. The material sequenced was peripheral blood, taken on day 0 of AZD1222 vaccination. The receptor was derived from an adult in good health. CDR3 in amino acids: CASSPGGQGGNQPQHF. DNA of the CDR3: TGTGCCAGCAGTCCGGGGGGACAGGGGGGCAATCAGCCCCAGCATTTT.